This T cell receptor (beta chain) is from a study of cytomegalovirus exposure and HLA in healthy donors. Overall study context: In a previous analysis, some 110 million unique TCR beta sequences were found from 150 million to 200 million T cells. Overall study findings and caveats: Among the sequence variants, a highly shared cluster was likely an artifact of sequencing.

60 Vbeta and 13 Jbeta primers were used in PCR. Clones were read by immunoSEQ multiplex PCR, and TCRdb kept only the in-frame ones, dropping some. The sample holds 150,000 to 200,000 clones, about 75% seen once. Notes on this clone: The antigen is unknown.

V dropped 0 bases and J dropped 6; count of bases not matched to a gene: 4. The CDR3 loop spans 14 amino acids. In germline, CDR1 is MNHEY, CDR2 SVGAGI. The receptor's source is a man aged 50 to 59 in good health and CMV-seropositive. The sequenced material came from PBMCs. V gene TRBV6-5 combines with J gene TRBJ1-2; 7 bases are shared with TRBD1. The CDR3 DNA reads as TGTGCCAGCAGTTACTCGGTAGGGGGCGATGGCTACACCTTC. It yields the protein CASSYSVGGDGYTF.